Listed below are T cell receptor beta chains from one sample, sequenced in a study of control samples from healthy donors and cancer patients. The protocol was immunoSEQ multiplex PCR, while the TCRdb copy is restricted to in-frame clones and leaves out a portion. The sample gives more than 30,000 clones, about 86% of which show up once; 20% to 25% is in the top ten. Sequencing was carried out using PBMCs. These receptor sequences come from a woman aged 55 to 70 with lung cancer. CDR3s include the opening cysteine and the closing phenylalanine or tryptophan. D genes are given only for firm matches. A row's size may be missing; if present it is once, few, many or a size class.

cdr3_nt: TGCGCCAGCAGCCAGGATAGCGGGAGAGAGCAGTTCTTC; cdr3_aa: CASSQDSGREQFF; v_call: TRBV4-3; d_call: TRBD2; clone_size: -; j_call: TRBJ2-1
cdr3_nt: TGTGCCATGGCCGGACAGTTGGGGAAAAATTCACCCCTCCACTTT; cdr3_aa: CAMAGQLGKNSPLHF; v_call: TRBV10-3; d_call: -; clone_size: -; j_call: TRBJ1-6
cdr3_nt: TGTGCCAGCAGTTACCAACAGGGGCGGGAGACCCAGTACTTC; cdr3_aa: CASSYQQGRETQYF; v_call: TRBV6-5; d_call: TRBD1; clone_size: once; j_call: TRBJ2-5
cdr3_nt: TGCGCCAGCAGCCAAGATGGGGGGGAATCACCCCTCCACTTT; cdr3_aa: CASSQDGGESPLHF; v_call: TRBV4-3; d_call: -; clone_size: -; j_call: TRBJ1-6
cdr3_nt: TGTGCCAGCAGCCCCCCGGGAACTGAAGCTTTCTTT; cdr3_aa: CASSPPGTEAFF; v_call: TRBV7-2; d_call: -; clone_size: few; j_call: TRBJ1-1
cdr3_nt: TGTGCCAGCAGGGAGTCGTTTGAGCTAGCGGCTGAGCAGTTCTTC; cdr3_aa: CASRESFELAAEQFF; v_call: TRBV19; d_call: TRBD2; clone_size: -; j_call: TRBJ2-1
cdr3_nt: TGTGCCAGCAGCCCTCCGGGCGGGGGAAGCCTCGGGGGCTACACCTTC; cdr3_aa: CASSPPGGGSLGGYTF; v_call: TRBV9; d_call: -; clone_size: few; j_call: TRBJ1-2
cdr3_nt: TGTGCCAGCAGCTTAAGTCCGGGTGGAAACACCATATATTTT; cdr3_aa: CASSLSPGGNTIYF; v_call: TRBV7-3; d_call: -; clone_size: -; j_call: TRBJ1-3
cdr3_nt: TGTGCCAGCAGCCCGACGGGACGGGACTATGGCTACACCTTC; cdr3_aa: CASSPTGRDYGYTF; v_call: TRBV7-3; d_call: -; clone_size: -; j_call: TRBJ1-2
cdr3_nt: TGTGCCACCAGCAGAGATGGGGGACAGGGGTTTACGAACACCGGGGAGCTGTTTTTT; cdr3_aa: CATSRDGGQGFTNTGELFF; v_call: TRBV15; d_call: TRBD1; clone_size: -; j_call: TRBJ2-2
cdr3_nt: TGTGCCAGCTCAAGTACAGAAGTAGGTGAAGCTTTCTTT; cdr3_aa: CASSSTEVGEAFF; v_call: TRBV18; d_call: -; clone_size: -; j_call: TRBJ1-1
cdr3_nt: TGCGCCAGCAGCCAAGAATGGCTTTACGAGCAGTACTTC; cdr3_aa: CASSQEWLYEQYF; v_call: TRBV4-1; d_call: -; clone_size: -; j_call: TRBJ2-7
cdr3_nt: TGTGCCAGCAGTAACGCCCTAACAGGGGGCCCTGGCTACACCTTC; cdr3_aa: CASSNALTGGPGYTF; v_call: TRBV6-6; d_call: TRBD1; clone_size: -; j_call: TRBJ1-2
cdr3_nt: TGTGCCAGCAGTGTCATTGGGGACACTGAAGCTTTCTTT; cdr3_aa: CASSVIGDTEAFF; v_call: TRBV28; d_call: -; clone_size: -; j_call: TRBJ1-1
cdr3_nt: TGTGCCAGCTCACCACCGTCAGGCGGGGAGCTGTTTTTT; cdr3_aa: CASSPPSGGELFF; v_call: TRBV18; d_call: -; clone_size: once; j_call: TRBJ2-2
cdr3_nt: TGTGCCAGCAAAAGGAGAGCCGACTCTGGAAACACCATATATTTT; cdr3_aa: CASKRRADSGNTIYF; v_call: TRBV19; d_call: -; clone_size: -; j_call: TRBJ1-3
cdr3_nt: TGTGCCAGCAGCGAGCTCCGGGGTGGCCAAGAGACCCAGTACTTC; cdr3_aa: CASSELRGGQETQYF; v_call: TRBV9; d_call: -; clone_size: once; j_call: TRBJ2-5
cdr3_nt: TGTGCCAGCAGCGAGGCTAGCGGATACGAGCAGTACTTC; cdr3_aa: CASSEASGYEQYF; v_call: TRBV9; d_call: TRBD2; clone_size: few; j_call: TRBJ2-7
cdr3_nt: TGTGCCAGCAGCCAACTTCCGGGACAGGGGCAGAACACTGAAGCTTTCTTT; cdr3_aa: CASSQLPGQGQNTEAFF; v_call: TRBV3-1/TRBV3-2; d_call: TRBD1; clone_size: -; j_call: TRBJ1-1
cdr3_nt: TGTGCCAGCAGCTTGATTTATGAGACCTACGAGCAGTACTTC; cdr3_aa: CASSLIYETYEQYF; v_call: TRBV5-5; d_call: -; clone_size: -; j_call: TRBJ2-7
cdr3_nt: TGCAGCGTTGCGCAGTCGGCAGCAAACAATGAGCAGTTCTTC; cdr3_aa: CSVAQSAANNEQFF; v_call: TRBV29-1; d_call: -; clone_size: -; j_call: TRBJ2-1
cdr3_nt: TGTGCCAGCAGCCCAGGGAGAAGACGGGTCGGAGCTTTCTTT; cdr3_aa: CASSPGRRRVGAFF; v_call: TRBV11-2; d_call: -; clone_size: -; j_call: TRBJ1-1
cdr3_nt: TGCGCCAGCAGTGAAACCCTAGCGGCCTCCTACGAGCAGTACTTC; cdr3_aa: CASSETLAASYEQYF; v_call: TRBV10-2; d_call: TRBD2; clone_size: -; j_call: TRBJ2-7
cdr3_nt: TGTGCCAGCAGCTTACAGGGAGCTGAAGCTTTCTTT; cdr3_aa: CASSLQGAEAFF; v_call: TRBV11-3; d_call: -; clone_size: -; j_call: TRBJ1-1
cdr3_nt: TGTGCCAGCAGCACTCACCAGAACCTCCTCAACTCTGGAAACACCATATATTTT; cdr3_aa: CASSTHQNLLNSGNTIYF; v_call: TRBV5-4; d_call: -; clone_size: -; j_call: TRBJ1-3
cdr3_nt: TGCGCCAGCAGCTTGAATGGCGGGTTCTCCTACGAGCAGTACTTC; cdr3_aa: CASSLNGGFSYEQYF; v_call: TRBV5-1; d_call: -; clone_size: once; j_call: TRBJ2-7
cdr3_nt: TGTGCCAGCAGTGCATCCTACGAGCAGTACTTC; cdr3_aa: CASSASYEQYF; v_call: TRBV2; d_call: -; clone_size: -; j_call: TRBJ2-7
cdr3_nt: TGTGCCAGCAGCCCCCCCGGCAGGGGGTATAACGAGCAGTACTTC; cdr3_aa: CASSPPGRGYNEQYF; v_call: TRBV28; d_call: TRBD1; clone_size: -; j_call: TRBJ2-7
cdr3_nt: TGTGCCAGTAGTATCCCGGGACTAGCGGGACCCAGCTCCTACAATGAGCAGTTCTTC; cdr3_aa: CASSIPGLAGPSSYNEQFF; v_call: TRBV19; d_call: TRBD2; clone_size: -; j_call: TRBJ2-1
cdr3_nt: TGTGCCAGCAGCGGGACTAGCGGGCGAGCGGCCTACGAGCAGTACTTC; cdr3_aa: CASSGTSGRAAYEQYF; v_call: TRBV7-9; d_call: TRBD2; clone_size: -; j_call: TRBJ2-7
cdr3_nt: TGTGCCAGCAGTCTACAGGGGACGAACTATGGCTACACCTTC; cdr3_aa: CASSLQGTNYGYTF; v_call: TRBV6-5; d_call: TRBD1; clone_size: -; j_call: TRBJ1-2
cdr3_nt: TGTGCCAGCAGTTTTTCCGGGACAGGGGGCCCCTATCAGTACTTC; cdr3_aa: CASSFSGTGGPYQYF; v_call: TRBV27; d_call: TRBD1; clone_size: -; j_call: TRBJ2-5
cdr3_nt: TGTGCCAGCAGTTTAACTAGCGGGGGACCCTACACCGGGGAGCTGTTTTTT; cdr3_aa: CASSLTSGGPYTGELFF; v_call: TRBV27; d_call: TRBD2; clone_size: -; j_call: TRBJ2-2
cdr3_nt: TGCGCCAGCAGCTCAGGGACAGGGCTCTCCTACGAGCAGTACTTC; cdr3_aa: CASSSGTGLSYEQYF; v_call: TRBV5-1; d_call: TRBD1; clone_size: -; j_call: TRBJ2-7
cdr3_nt: TGTGCCAGCAGTGACGGGTCTGGGGCCAACGTCCTGACTTTC; cdr3_aa: CASSDGSGANVLTF; v_call: TRBV6-4; d_call: -; clone_size: -; j_call: TRBJ2-6
cdr3_nt: TGTGCCAGTAGTCCCTCGGAGAGTCGGCGCCTGTTTTATAGCAATCAGCCCCAGCATTTT; cdr3_aa: CASSPSESRRLFYSNQPQHF; v_call: TRBV19; d_call: -; clone_size: once; j_call: TRBJ1-5
cdr3_nt: TGTGCCACAGGACAGGGGATCTACGAGCAGTACTTC; cdr3_aa: CATGQGIYEQYF; v_call: TRBV19; d_call: TRBD1; clone_size: few; j_call: TRBJ2-7
cdr3_nt: TGTGCCAGCAGTGACAGAAACACTGAAGCTTTCTTT; cdr3_aa: CASSDRNTEAFF; v_call: TRBV12-3/TRBV12-4; d_call: -; clone_size: -; j_call: TRBJ1-1
cdr3_nt: TGTGCCAGCAGCTTGGCCGGGGGTTGGTCAGGGGAGCTGTTTTTT; cdr3_aa: CASSLAGGWSGELFF; v_call: TRBV5-6; d_call: -; clone_size: -; j_call: TRBJ2-2
cdr3_nt: TGTGCCAGCAGCTTGAGGCTAGCGGGAGGGCTCTGGTTCTTC; cdr3_aa: CASSLRLAGGLWFF; v_call: TRBV5-8; d_call: TRBD2; clone_size: -; j_call: TRBJ2-1
cdr3_nt: TGTGCCAGCCGCTTCAGTTCCGTGGGCGAGCAGTACTTC; cdr3_aa: CASRFSSVGEQYF; v_call: TRBV7-8; d_call: -; clone_size: -; j_call: TRBJ2-7
cdr3_nt: TGTGCCAGCAGTTTCCGGAACACCGGGGAGCTGTTTTTT; cdr3_aa: CASSFRNTGELFF; v_call: TRBV6-5; d_call: -; clone_size: -; j_call: TRBJ2-2
cdr3_nt: TGTGCCAGCAGTCCTGGCAGGTGGGATACGCAGTATTTT; cdr3_aa: CASSPGRWDTQYF; v_call: TRBV2; d_call: -; clone_size: -; j_call: TRBJ2-3